This TCR beta chain was obtained from a study of blood T cell repertoires in COVID-19. The wider study: Acute and convalescent COVID-19 specimens originated in the United States, Italy and Spain. Sample material is recorded as cDNA or gDNA derived from T cells, B-cell-depleted T cells, or PBMCs.

The germline V and J ends were trimmed by 7 bases and 5 bases, with 21 bases remaining between them. The CDR3 length is 16 residues. Germline V gene sequence: CDR1 MNHEY, CDR2 SMNVEV (reference sequence). As processed by the authors: Amplification of reference gene primers was used by the study to estimate nucleated cell counts. The table came from immunoSEQ multiplex PCR; TCRdb's copy has only in-frame clones and leaves some out. The DNA was the basis for D and trimming; V, J and clone size are from that table. The table has about 480,000 clones, roughly nine tenths seen once. The V and J genes are TRBV27 and TRBJ2-1; D not certain. This TCR derives from a woman aged 45-65 years with COVID-19, enrolled during active disease. Sequencing used peripheral blood. CDR3 loop: CASTPNSLVWDNEQFF. The DNA of the CDR3 is TGTGCCAGCACTCCCAACTCTCTAGTGTGGGACAATGAGCAGTTCTTC.